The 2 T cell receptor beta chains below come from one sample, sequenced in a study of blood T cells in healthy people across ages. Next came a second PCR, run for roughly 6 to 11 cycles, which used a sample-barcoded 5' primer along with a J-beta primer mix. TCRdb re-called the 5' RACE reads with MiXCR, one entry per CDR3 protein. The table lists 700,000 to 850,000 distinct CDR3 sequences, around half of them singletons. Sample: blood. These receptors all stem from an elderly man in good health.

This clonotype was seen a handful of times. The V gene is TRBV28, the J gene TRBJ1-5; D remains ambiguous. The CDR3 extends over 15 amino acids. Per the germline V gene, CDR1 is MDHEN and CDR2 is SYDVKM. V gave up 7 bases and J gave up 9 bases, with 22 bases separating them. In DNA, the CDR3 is TGTGCCAGCAAGTCGGTCCTCGGGTTGGCGGGGCCCCAGCATTTT. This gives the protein CASKSVLGLAGPQHF.

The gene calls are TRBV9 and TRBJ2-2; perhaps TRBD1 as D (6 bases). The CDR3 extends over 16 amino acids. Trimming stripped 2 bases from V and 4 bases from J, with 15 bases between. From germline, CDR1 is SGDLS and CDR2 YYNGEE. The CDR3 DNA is TGTGCCAGCAGCGTCACCGGGACACATTCCACCGGGGAGCTGTTTTTT. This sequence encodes CASSVTGTHSTGELFF.